The source of this T cell receptor beta chain is a study of T-cell memory formation after mild COVID-19. Overall study: Across donors, TCR clusters were largely donor specific. Whole-study findings and limits: Contracting clones from day 15 to 85 had balanced CD4/CD8; later expanders favoured CD4+. Researchers could not confirm that second-wave clones peaking on day 37 targeted SARS-CoV-2. CD4+ contracting clones were mainly CM and EM; CD8+ ones, EMRA.

This clonotype was seen a handful of times. Antigen unknown. From the 5' RACE reads, TCRdb called clonotypes with MiXCR, one entry per CDR3 protein. The data show more than 450,000 distinct CDR3 sequences, roughly 17% seen once. This CDR3 contains 15 residues. V gave up 4 bases and J gave up 3 bases; unmatched junction bases: 4. Germline V CDR1 and CDR2: PRHDT, FYEKMQ (reference sequence). This chain connects TRBV13 to TRBJ1-3; 9 nucleotides line up with TRBD1. The sequencing sample was made of PBMCs or a T cell subset sorted from them (not recorded which). The origin of this receptor is an adult woman who had mild COVID-19 (a few samples of this study predate the infection). Cell type and time point are not known. DNA for the CDR3: TGTGCCAGCAGCTCGGACAGGGGTTTTGGAAACACCATATATTTT. Its protein product is CASSSDRGFGNTIYF.